This entry concerns a single T cell receptor beta chain. The antigen remains undetermined. 60 Vbeta and 13 Jbeta primers were used in PCR. Using immunoSEQ multiplex PCR, the repertoire was profiled, and TCRdb retains in-frame clones only, with some absent. In the table there are under 200,000 clones, about 71% of which are singletons. Germline V gene sequence: CDR1 SEHNR, CDR2 FQNEAQ (reference sequence). The CDR3 has 19 residues. The trim removed 2 bases at V and 6 bases at J, leaving 10 bases unmatched. The sample is drawn from a study of cytomegalovirus exposure and HLA in healthy donors. Study outcomes and limitations: While the bulk of TCR sequences proved rare, some public TCRs turned up in many donors.

The V and J genes are TRBV7-9 and TRBJ2-1, with 16 bases fitting TRBD2. Sequenced sample: PBMCs. This sequence was found in a woman in her 30s in good health and CMV-seronegative. The CDR3 coding sequence is TGTGCCAGCAGCTTAAAGTCGGGGACTAGCGGGAGGGGCCCCAATGAGCAGTTCTTC. Residues: CASSLKSGTSGRGPNEQFF.